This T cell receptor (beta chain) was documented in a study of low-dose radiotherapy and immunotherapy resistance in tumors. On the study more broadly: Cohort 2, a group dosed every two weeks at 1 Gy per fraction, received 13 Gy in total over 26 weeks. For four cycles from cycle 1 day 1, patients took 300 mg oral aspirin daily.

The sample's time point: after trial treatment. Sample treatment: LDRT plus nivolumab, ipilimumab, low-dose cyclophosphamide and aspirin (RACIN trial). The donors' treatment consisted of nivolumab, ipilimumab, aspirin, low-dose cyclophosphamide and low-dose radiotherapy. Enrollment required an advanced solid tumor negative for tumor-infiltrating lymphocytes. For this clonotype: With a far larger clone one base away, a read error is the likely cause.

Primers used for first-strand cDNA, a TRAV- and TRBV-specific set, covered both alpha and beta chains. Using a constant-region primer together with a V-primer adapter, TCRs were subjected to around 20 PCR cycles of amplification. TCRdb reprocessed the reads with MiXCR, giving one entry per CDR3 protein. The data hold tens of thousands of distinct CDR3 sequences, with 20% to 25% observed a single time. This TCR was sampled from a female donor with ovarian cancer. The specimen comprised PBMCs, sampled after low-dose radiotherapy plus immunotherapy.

CDR3 bases: TGTGCCAGCGACCTTTCCACACGGGGTCCGGATGGCTACACCTTC. It yields the protein CASDLSTRGPDGYTF. The chain uses TRBV6-2 or TRBV6-3 and TRBJ1-2; the D is unclear. CDR3 length equals 15 residues. CDR1 and CDR2 (germline): MNHEY, SVGEGT. V was clipped by 8 bases and J by 6 bases, with 22 bases between them.